This TCR beta chain derives from a study of blood T cell repertoires in COVID-19. For the study at large: COVID-19 samples, acute and convalescent, were from the United States, Italy and Spain. Sample material is recorded as cDNA or gDNA derived from T cells, B-cell-depleted T cells, or PBMCs.

The CDR3 sequence is 15 residues long. The trim removed 4 bases at V and 6 bases at J, leaving 4 bases unmatched. Germline loops: CDR1 SGHAT, CDR2 FQNNGV. Authors' methods: Amplification of reference gene primers provided the estimated nucleated cell counts. Profiling relied on immunoSEQ multiplex PCR, and the TCRdb table lists in-frame clones only, not all of them. V and J calls and clone size are copied from that table; D and trimming were computed from the DNA. Of roughly 62,000 clones listed, around 84% are singletons. The specimen sequenced was peripheral blood. The rearrangement joins TRBV11-2 to TRBJ2-1, with TRBD2 identical over 12 bases. The sequence derives from a human donor with active COVID-19. The donor label of this sample is uncertain. CDR3 loop: CASSSLAGGVNEQFF. In DNA form, the CDR3 reads TGTGCCAGCAGCTCCCTAGCGGGAGGGGTCAATGAGCAGTTCTTC.